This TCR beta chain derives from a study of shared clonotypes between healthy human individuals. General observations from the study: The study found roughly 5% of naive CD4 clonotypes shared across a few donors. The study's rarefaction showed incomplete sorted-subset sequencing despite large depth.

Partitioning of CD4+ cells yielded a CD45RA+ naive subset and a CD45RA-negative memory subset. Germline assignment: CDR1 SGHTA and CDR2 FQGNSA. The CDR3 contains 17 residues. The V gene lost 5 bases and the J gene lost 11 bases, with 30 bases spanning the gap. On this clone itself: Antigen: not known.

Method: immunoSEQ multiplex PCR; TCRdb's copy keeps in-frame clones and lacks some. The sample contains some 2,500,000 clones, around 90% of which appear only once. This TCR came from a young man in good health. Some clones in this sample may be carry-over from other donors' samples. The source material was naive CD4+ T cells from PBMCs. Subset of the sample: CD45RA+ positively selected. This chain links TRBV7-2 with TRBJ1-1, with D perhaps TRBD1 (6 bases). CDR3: CASSPLLGRGALTIAFF. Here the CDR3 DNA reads TGTGCCAGCAGCCCTTTATTGGGACGGGGGGCTTTAACAATCGCTTTCTTT.